The 28 T cell receptor beta chains in this list originate from one sample, sequenced in a study of cytomegalovirus exposure and HLA in healthy donors. The PCR made use of 60 Vbeta and 13 Jbeta primers. The table came from immunoSEQ multiplex PCR; TCRdb's copy has only in-frame clones and leaves some out. The table shows under 130,000 clones, with about 80% occurring only once. Sequences were obtained from PBMCs. The receptor source for this set is a middle-aged man in good health and CMV-seropositive.

The chain couples TRBV28 to TRBJ2-7; 9 nucleotides match TRBD1. Germline V gene data show CDR1 as MDHEN and CDR2 as SYDVKM. This CDR3 spans 16 amino acids. The V segment lost 4 bases and the J segment 4 bases; nucleotides outside the gene matches: 11. Here the CDR3 reads CASSSIQGALQYEQYF. CDR3 coding DNA: TGTGCCAGCAGTTCCATACAGGGGGCCCTACAATACGAGCAGTACTTC.

Details on this clone: A read error may account for a junction end that differs from germline. The V gene is TRBV7-2, the J gene TRBJ2-4, with D perhaps matching TRBD2 (7 bases). The length of the CDR3 is 15 residues. The germline CDR1 and CDR2 sequences are SGHTA and FQGNSA. The CDR3 spells CASSRRGGDKNSQYF. The CDR3 DNA sequence: TGTGCCAGCAGCCGTAGGGGGGGTGACAAAAACAGTCAGTACTTC.

The gene calls are TRBV6-5 and TRBJ2-1; TRBD1 might be the D (6 bases). This CDR3 has 16 amino acids. Trimming removed 1 base at V and 4 bases at J, with 14 bases between. The germline gives CDR1 MNHEY, CDR2 SVGAGI. The CDR3 region is CASSYYGDIDYNEQFF. In DNA form, the CDR3 reads TGTGCCAGCAGTTACTACGGGGACATTGATTACAATGAGCAGTTCTTC.

The table lists this clone with a count of one. CDR3 nucleotides: TGTGCCAGCAGCCATCCCCCAGCGGGGGCCTCCTACGAGCAGTACTTC. It encodes CASSHPPAGASYEQYF. This chain links TRBV7-9 with TRBJ2-7, with 8 positions matching TRBD2. Germline lookup yields CDR1 SEHNR and CDR2 FQNEAQ (reference sequence). CDR3 length equals 16 residues. V dropped 5 bases and J dropped 0; count of bases not matched to a gene: 9.

This sequence joins TRBV15 and TRBJ1-6; D gene unclear. This CDR3 is built from 13 residues. Germline CDR1 reads LNHNV; CDR2 reads YYDKDF (reference sequence). V gave up 6 bases and J gave up 8 bases, with 11 bases separating them. CDR3 coding DNA: TGTGCCACCAGTGGGCGTCGTGATTCACCCCTCCACTTT. Translation: CATSGRRDSPLHF.

In this sample, this clone turned up once. J is TRBJ2-3 and V is TRBV15, with TRBD2 matching over 9 bases. CDR1 is LNHNV, CDR2 YYDKDF, per germline (reference sequence). CDR3 length: 15 residues. V gave up 1 base and J gave up 4 bases; unmatched junction bases: 3. As DNA, the CDR3 is TGTGCCACCAGCAGAGGGACTAGCGTTCCAGATACGCAGTATTTT. Translated, it gives CATSRGTSVPDTQYF. Combining the CDR3 with reference TRBV15 and TRBJ2-3 gives the whole variable domain DAMVIQNPRYQVTQFGKPVTLSCSQTLNHNVMYWYQQKSSQAPKLLFHYYDKDFNNEADTPDNFQSRRPNTSFCFLDIRSPGLGDTAMYLCATSRGTSVPDTQYFGPGTRLTVL.

The chain combines TRBV10-3 with TRBJ2-1; 8 positions agree with TRBD2. The CDR3 runs 16 residues. Germline V CDR1 and CDR2: ENHRY, SYGVKD. Losses at the gene ends were 7 bases for V and 4 bases for J; bases not matched to a gene: 12. As DNA, the CDR3 is TGTGCCATCACGGACGGGGGGGCCCCAAAATACAATGAGCAGTTCTTC. It translates to CAITDGGAPKYNEQFF.

The chain uses TRBV7-2 and TRBJ1-6, with 9 nucleotides matching TRBD1. The CDR3 covers 15 residues. The J segment lost 5 bases and the V segment lost 5 bases, leaving 4 bases of the junction unmatched. Per the germline V gene, CDR1 is SGHTA and CDR2 is FQGNSA. CDR3 sequence: CASSVRTGDNSPLHF. The CDR3 nucleotides are TGTGCCAGCAGCGTTCGGACAGGGGATAATTCACCCCTCCACTTT. Supplemented by reference TRBV7-2 and TRBJ1-6, the full variable domain reads GAGVSQSPSNKVTEKGKDVELRCDPISGHTALYWYRQSLGQGLEFLIYFQGNSAPDKSGLPSDRFSAERTGGSVSTLTIQRTQQEDSAVYLCASSVRTGDNSPLHFGNGTRLTVT.

This sequence joins TRBV25-1 and TRBJ2-3; D call uncertain. V lost 6 bases and J 7 bases, leaving 17 bases between the germline ends. CDR1 is MGHDK, CDR2 SYGVNS, per germline. CDR3 length: 14 residues. The CDR3 loop is CASRSFSTPYTQYF. The DNA of the CDR3 is TGTGCCAGCAGATCATTTTCAACACCGTATACGCAGTATTTT.

This chain's CDR3 is CASSYLQGVNYGYTF. CDR3 nucleotides: TGTGCCAGCAGCTACCTACAGGGGGTGAACTATGGCTACACCTTC. This chain links TRBV7-8 with TRBJ1-2; TRBD1 matches at 8 bases. CDR1 is SGHVS and CDR2 is FQNEAQ in the germline V gene. J gave up 2 bases and V 4 bases, and 6 bases lay outside the gene matches. The CDR3 has 15 residues.

This chain connects TRBV5-5 to TRBJ2-1, with 7 bases that match TRBD1. This CDR3 comprises 16 residues. V lost 0 bases, J lost 3 bases, and 6 bases stayed unmatched. Germline V gene data show CDR1 as SGHKS and CDR2 as YYEKEE (reference sequence). The CDR3 DNA reads TGTGCCAGCAGCTTGGAGGGGGCGCCGATCTACAATGAGCAGTTCTTC. Translated: CASSLEGAPIYNEQFF.

This rearrangement joins TRBV28 to TRBJ1-1, with no clear D. Deletions cut 1 base from V and 7 bases from J, with 13 bases between. The CDR3 covers 14 residues. Per germline, CDR1 MDHEN and CDR2 SYDVKM. Written as DNA, the CDR3 is TGTGCCAGCAGTTTATTCGGAGCACGGGTTGAAGCTTTCTTT. Amino acid sequence: CASSLFGARVEAFF.

The CDR3 spells CASSHLTGVLNTEAFF. The DNA for the CDR3 is TGCGCCAGCAGCCACCTGACAGGGGTTTTGAACACTGAAGCTTTCTTT. The chain has TRBV4-1 and TRBJ1-1; 8 bases are shared with TRBD1. The CDR3 runs 16 residues. Losses at the gene ends were 3 bases for V and 0 bases for J; bases not matched to a gene: 6. CDR1 and CDR2 (germline): MGHRA, YSYEKL.

The rearrangement uses TRBV7-9 and TRBJ2-3, with 9 bases fitting TRBD1. With 1 base clipped from V and 0 bases from J, the junction kept 5 bases outside the gene matches. CDR3 length equals 17 residues. From germline, CDR1 is SEHNR and CDR2 FQNEAQ (reference sequence). The DNA for the CDR3 is TGTGCCAGCAGCTTAGGGACAGGGGACCTTAGCACAGATACGCAGTATTTT. Protein product: CASSLGTGDLSTDTQYF. Full variable domain (remainder filled in from reference TRBV7-9 and TRBJ2-3): DTGVSQNPRHKITKRGQNVTFRCDPISEHNRLYWYRQTLGQGPEFLTYFQNEAQLEKSRLLSDRFSAERPKGSFSTLEIQRTEQGDSAMYLCASSLGTGDLSTDTQYFGPGTRLTVL.

The chain joins TRBV11-3 to TRBJ2-2, with no clear D. The germline gives CDR1 SGHNT, CDR2 YENEEA. The CDR3 consists of 13 residues. Trimming took off 5 bases at V and 7 bases at J, with 11 bases between the two ends. CDR3 protein: CASSPDSYGELFF. DNA of the CDR3: TGTGCCAGCAGCCCCGACTCCTACGGGGAGCTGTTTTTT.

This clone was seen more than once but under ten times. The chain combines TRBV29-1 with TRBJ1-1; D is unclear. CDR3 length equals 13 residues. Germline values: CDR1 SQVTM, CDR2 ANQGSEA. Trimming took 2 bases from V and 0 from J, leaving 7 bases between them. Here the CDR3 DNA reads TGCAGCGTTGAAATGAGGTTGAACACTGAAGCTTTCTTT. It yields the protein CSVEMRLNTEAFF. Based on the CDR3 plus reference TRBV29-1 and TRBJ1-1, the full variable domain is SAVISQKPSRDICQRGTSLTIQCQVDSQVTMMFWYRQQPGQSLTLIATANQGSEATYESGFVIDKFPISRPNLTFSTLTVSNMSPEDSSIYLCSVEMRLNTEAFFGQGTRLTVV.

The genes are TRBV5-8 and TRBJ2-1; 9 positions agree with TRBD2. From germline, CDR1 is SGHTS and CDR2 YDEGEE. Unmatched junction bases numbered 14, after V lost 3 bases and J lost 4 bases. The CDR3 extends over 18 amino acids. The CDR3 region is CASSSPTSTSGVYNEQFF. The CDR3 coding sequence is TGTGCCAGCAGCTCCCCTACCTCGACTAGCGGCGTTTACAATGAGCAGTTCTTC. Looking up the rest from reference TRBV5-8 and TRBJ2-1 gives the full variable domain: EAGVTQSPTHLIKTRGQQATLRCSPISGHTSVYWYQQALGLGLQFLLWYDEGEERNRGNFPPRFSGRQFPNYSSELNVNALELEDSALYLCASSSPTSTSGVYNEQFFGPGTRLTVL.

The chain combines TRBV19 with TRBJ2-1, with D possibly matching TRBD1 (6 bases). In germline, CDR1 is LNHDA, CDR2 SQIVND (reference sequence). V lost 5 bases and J lost 3, with 17 bases in between. The CDR3 totals 16 residues. The CDR3: CASSPGFGQIYNEQFF. In DNA form, the CDR3 reads TGTGCCAGTAGTCCAGGCTTCGGACAGATCTACAATGAGCAGTTCTTC.

The chain couples TRBV9 to TRBJ2-3, with 7 positions matching TRBD2. CDR1 SGDLS and CDR2 YYNGEE come from the germline V gene. J lost 2 bases, V lost 3 bases, and 9 bases had no gene match. The CDR3 spans 16 residues. CDR3 region: CASSALADSYTDTQYF. As DNA, the CDR3 is TGTGCCAGCAGCGCCCTAGCGGATTCATACACAGATACGCAGTATTTT.

The chain couples TRBV9 to TRBJ1-2; 8 bases are a match to TRBD1. The junction had 21 bases not matched to a gene; V was cut back by 4 bases and J by 13 bases. This CDR3 is 16 amino acids long. Germline CDR1 SGDLS, CDR2 YYNGEE. The CDR3 bases are TGTGCCAGCAGCCCCCTAGGGTCCGGGACAGGCAATGTGGGCACCTTC. Protein sequence: CASSPLGSGTGNVGTF.

Remarks on this clone: The germline gene is not matched at one end of the junction; a read error may be the cause. The same CDR3 is also encoded by other DNA sequences in this sample. The chain couples TRBV11-2 to TRBJ1-2; no clear D. Germline loops: CDR1 SGHAT, CDR2 FQNNGV. This CDR3 has 13 residues. The CDR3 region has the DNA TGTGCCAGCAGCCCGGGATTACTCTATGGTTACACCTTC. This gives the protein CASSPGLLYGYTF.

This clone appeared once. This rearrangement joins TRBV10-1 to TRBJ2-7; D gene unclear. Germline lookup yields CDR1 WNHNN and CDR2 SYGVQD (reference sequence). Trimming cost V 3 bases and J 9 bases, with 18 bases left between them. The CDR3 contains 14 residues. The CDR3 loop reads CASSEQTNPTMQYF. CDR3 nucleotides: TGCGCCAGCAGTGAACAGACCAACCCTACGATGCAGTACTTC.

The CDR3 loop reads CASSYRLAGAPHNEQFF. The CDR3 DNA reads TGTGCCAGCAGTTACCGACTAGCGGGAGCCCCCCACAATGAGCAGTTCTTC. V and J are TRBV27 and TRBJ2-1; 12 positions agree with TRBD2. CDR1 is MNHEY and CDR2 is SMNVEV in the germline V gene (reference sequence). V lost 4 bases and J lost 5; bases outside the gene matches: 9. CDR3 size: 17 residues.

The chain uses TRBV4-2 and TRBJ1-3; no firm D call. The CDR3 consists of 14 residues. V was shortened by 6 bases and J by 0 bases, with 9 bases between the two germline ends. Germline assignment: CDR1 LGHNA and CDR2 YNFKEQ. DNA for the CDR3: TGTGCCAGCAGTGATGGAGACTCTGGAAACACCATATATTTT. It codes for CASSDGDSGNTIYF.

The chain carries TRBV6-1 and TRBJ1-2; the match to TRBD1 covers 8 bases. This CDR3 contains 15 residues. With 0 bases clipped from V and 6 bases from J, the junction kept 6 bases outside the gene matches. CDR1 is MNHNS, CDR2 SASEGT, per germline. Written as DNA, the CDR3 is TGTGCCAGCAGTGAAGCCCCCGGACAGGGTCATGGCTACACCTTC. Encoded protein: CASSEAPGQGHGYTF.

In the case of this clone: In the same sample, other DNA sequences code for this CDR3. The chain links TRBV5-4 to TRBJ2-3, with D unclear. V gave up 3 bases and J gave up 0 bases, with 5 bases separating them. Per the germline V gene, CDR1 is SGHNT and CDR2 is YYREEE (reference sequence). The CDR3 is made up of 13 amino acids. CDR3 coding DNA: TGTGCCAGCAGCTCTCCTAGCACAGATACGCAGTATTTT. This sequence encodes CASSSPSTDTQYF.

This chain joins TRBV30 and TRBJ1-5, with unresolved D. The CDR3 is 13 amino acids. The germline gives CDR1 GTSNPN, CDR2 SVGIG (reference sequence). V lost 1 base to trimming and J lost 1 base, with 5 bases between them. As DNA, the CDR3 is TGTGCCTGGAGTGGACAAAGCAATCAGCCCCAGCATTTT. It translates to CAWSGQSNQPQHF.

This clone was seen more than once but under ten times. The genes are TRBV7-2 and TRBJ2-5, with D hard to call. Germline CDR1 is SGHTA and CDR2 is FQGNSA. This CDR3 is built from 15 residues. V lost 3 bases, J lost 2 bases, and 13 bases lay in between. CDR3: CASSFLRLTQETQYF. The CDR3 bases are TGTGCCAGCAGCTTTCTTCGGTTAACTCAAGAGACCCAGTACTTC.